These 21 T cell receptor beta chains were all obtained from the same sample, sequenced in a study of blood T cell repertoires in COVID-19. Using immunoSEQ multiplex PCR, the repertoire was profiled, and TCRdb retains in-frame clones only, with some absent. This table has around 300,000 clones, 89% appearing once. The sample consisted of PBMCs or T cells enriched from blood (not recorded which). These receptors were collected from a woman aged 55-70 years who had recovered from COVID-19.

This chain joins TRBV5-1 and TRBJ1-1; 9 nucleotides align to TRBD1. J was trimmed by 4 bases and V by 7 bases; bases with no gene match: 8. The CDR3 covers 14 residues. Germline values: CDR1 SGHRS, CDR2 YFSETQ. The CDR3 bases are TGCGCCAGCGGCTATAGACAGGGGGGCACTGAAGCTTTCTTT. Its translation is CASGYRQGGTEAFF. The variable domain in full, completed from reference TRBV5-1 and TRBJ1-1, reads KAGVTQTPRYLIKTRGQQVTLSCSPISGHRSVSWYQQTPGQGLQFLFEYFSETQRNKGNFPGRFSGRQFSNSRSEMNVSTLELGDSALYLCASGYRQGGTEAFFGQGTRLTVV.

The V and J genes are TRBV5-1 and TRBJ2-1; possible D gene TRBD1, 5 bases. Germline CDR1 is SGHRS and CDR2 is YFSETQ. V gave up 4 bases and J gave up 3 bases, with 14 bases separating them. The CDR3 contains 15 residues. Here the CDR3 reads CASSGLQGIYNEQFF. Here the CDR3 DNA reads TGCGCCAGCAGCGGGTTGCAGGGAATCTACAATGAGCAGTTCTTC.

The CDR3 DNA reads TGTGCCAGCAGTGATAAAGCGGGGAATTACAATGAGCAGTTCTTC. Its protein product is CASSDKAGNYNEQFF. This rearrangement joins TRBV2 to TRBJ2-1; 7 bases are shared with TRBD2. The CDR3 is 15 amino acids. Germline V gene lookup returns CDR1 SNHLY and CDR2 FYNNEI. V gave up 3 bases and J gave up 4 bases; unmatched junction bases: 6.

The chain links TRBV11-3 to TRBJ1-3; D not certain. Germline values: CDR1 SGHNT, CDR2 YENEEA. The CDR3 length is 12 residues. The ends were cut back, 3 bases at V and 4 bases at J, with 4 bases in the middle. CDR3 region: CASSFSGNTIYF. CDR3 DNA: TGTGCCAGCAGCTTCTCGGGAAACACCATATATTTT.

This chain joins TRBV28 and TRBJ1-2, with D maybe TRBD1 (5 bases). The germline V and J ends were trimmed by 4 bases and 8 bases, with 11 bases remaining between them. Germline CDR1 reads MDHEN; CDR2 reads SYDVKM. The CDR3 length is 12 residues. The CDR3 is CASSSGGGGYTF. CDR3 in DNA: TGTGCCAGCAGTTCTGGGGGAGGAGGCTACACCTTC.

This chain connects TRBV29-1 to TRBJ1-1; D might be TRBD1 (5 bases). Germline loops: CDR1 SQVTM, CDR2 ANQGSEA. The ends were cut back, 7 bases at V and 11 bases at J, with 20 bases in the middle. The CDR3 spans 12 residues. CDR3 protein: CSAGGEGMSAFF. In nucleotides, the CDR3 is TGCAGCGCCGGCGGGGAGGGGATGTCGGCTTTCTTT.

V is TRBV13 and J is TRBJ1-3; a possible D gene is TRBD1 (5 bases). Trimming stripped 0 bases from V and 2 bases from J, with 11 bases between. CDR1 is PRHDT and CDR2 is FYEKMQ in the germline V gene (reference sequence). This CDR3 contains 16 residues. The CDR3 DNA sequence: TGTGCCAGCAGCTTAGGCGGGCAGGGCCCTGGAAACACCATATATTTT. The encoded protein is CASSLGGQGPGNTIYF.

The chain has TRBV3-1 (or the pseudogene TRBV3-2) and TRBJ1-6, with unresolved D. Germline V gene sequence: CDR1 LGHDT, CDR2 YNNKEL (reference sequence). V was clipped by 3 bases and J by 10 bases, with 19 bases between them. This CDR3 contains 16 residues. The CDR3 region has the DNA TGTGCCAGCAGCCAGGGAGGTCGGGGTGTAAACTCACCCCTCCACTTT. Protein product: CASSQGGRGVNSPLHF.

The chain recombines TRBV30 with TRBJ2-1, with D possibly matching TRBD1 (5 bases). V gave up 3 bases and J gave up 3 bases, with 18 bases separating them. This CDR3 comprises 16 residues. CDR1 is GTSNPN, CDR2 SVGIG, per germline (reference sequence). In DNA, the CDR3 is TGTGCCTGGAGGGAGTGGCAGGGAAAGGTCTACAATGAGCAGTTCTTC. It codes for CAWREWQGKVYNEQFF.

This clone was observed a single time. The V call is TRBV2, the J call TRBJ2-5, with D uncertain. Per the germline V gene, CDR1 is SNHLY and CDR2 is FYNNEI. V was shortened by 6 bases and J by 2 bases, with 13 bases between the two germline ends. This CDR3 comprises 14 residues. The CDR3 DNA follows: TGTGCCAGCAGAGAAACGAACCTACAAGAGACCCAGTACTTC. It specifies CASRETNLQETQYF.

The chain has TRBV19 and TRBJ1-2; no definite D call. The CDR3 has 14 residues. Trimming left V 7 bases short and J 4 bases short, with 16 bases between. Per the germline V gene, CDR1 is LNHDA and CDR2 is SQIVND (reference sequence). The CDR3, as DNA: TGTGCCAGTAATTACCCCGGACTTTCCTATGGCTACACCTTC. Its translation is CASNYPGLSYGYTF. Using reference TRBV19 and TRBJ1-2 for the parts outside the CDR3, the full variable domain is DGGITQSPKYLFRKEGQNVTLSCEQNLNHDAMYWYRQDPGQGLRLIYYSQIVNDFQKGDIAEGYSVSREKKESFPLTVTSAQKNPTAFYLCASNYPGLSYGYTFGSGTRLTVV.

The CDR3, as DNA: TGCGCCAGCAGCACAGCAGGCTCCTACGAGCAGTACTTC. This gives the protein CASSTAGSYEQYF. The V gene is TRBV10-1, the J gene TRBJ2-7; D unresolved. The CDR3 loop spans 13 amino acids. CDR1 is WNHNN and CDR2 is SYGVQD in the germline V gene (reference sequence). Trimming cost V 6 bases and J 0 bases, with 9 bases left between them.

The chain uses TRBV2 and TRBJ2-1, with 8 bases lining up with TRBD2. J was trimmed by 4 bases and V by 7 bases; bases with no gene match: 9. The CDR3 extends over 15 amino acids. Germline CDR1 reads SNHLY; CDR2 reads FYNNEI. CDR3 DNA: TGTGCCAGCACCCCCCTGCGGGGGGTTTACAATGAGCAGTTCTTC. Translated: CASTPLRGVYNEQFF.

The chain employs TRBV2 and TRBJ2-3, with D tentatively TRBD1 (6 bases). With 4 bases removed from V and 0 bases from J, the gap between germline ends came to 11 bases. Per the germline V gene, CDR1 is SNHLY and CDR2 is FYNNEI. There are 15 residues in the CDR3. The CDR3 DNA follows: TGTGCCAGCAGTGGCAGGGGCGTAAGCACAGATACGCAGTATTTT. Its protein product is CASSGRGVSTDTQYF.

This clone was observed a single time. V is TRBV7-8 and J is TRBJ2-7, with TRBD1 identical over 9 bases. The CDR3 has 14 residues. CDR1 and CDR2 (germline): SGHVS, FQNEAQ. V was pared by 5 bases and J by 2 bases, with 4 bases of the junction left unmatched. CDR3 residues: CASSPGQGTYEQYF. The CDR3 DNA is TGTGCCAGCAGCCCGGGACAGGGAACCTACGAGCAGTACTTC.

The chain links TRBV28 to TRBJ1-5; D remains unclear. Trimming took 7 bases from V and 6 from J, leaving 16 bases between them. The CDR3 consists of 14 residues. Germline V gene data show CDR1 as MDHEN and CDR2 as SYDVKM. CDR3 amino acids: CASIIHGESQPQHF. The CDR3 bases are TGTGCCAGCATTATTCATGGGGAGAGTCAGCCCCAGCATTTT.

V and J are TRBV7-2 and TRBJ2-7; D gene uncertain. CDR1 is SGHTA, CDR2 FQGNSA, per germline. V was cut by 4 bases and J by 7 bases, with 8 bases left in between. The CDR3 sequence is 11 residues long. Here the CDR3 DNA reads TGTGCCAGCAGCTCTATGTGGGAGCAGTACTTC. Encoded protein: CASSSMWEQYF.

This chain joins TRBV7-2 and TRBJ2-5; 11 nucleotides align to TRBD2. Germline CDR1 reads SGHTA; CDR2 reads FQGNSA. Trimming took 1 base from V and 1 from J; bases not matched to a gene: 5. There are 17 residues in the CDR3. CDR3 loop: CASSLVGSGGVQETQYF. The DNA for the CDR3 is TGTGCCAGCAGCTTAGTAGGTAGCGGGGGGGTCCAAGAGACCCAGTACTTC.

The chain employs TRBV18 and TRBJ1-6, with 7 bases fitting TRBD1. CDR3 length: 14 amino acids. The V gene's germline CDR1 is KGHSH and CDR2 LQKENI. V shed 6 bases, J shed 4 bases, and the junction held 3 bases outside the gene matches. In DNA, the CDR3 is TGTGCCAGCTCCCAGACAGGGTATAATTCACCCCTCCACTTT. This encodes CASSQTGYNSPLHF.

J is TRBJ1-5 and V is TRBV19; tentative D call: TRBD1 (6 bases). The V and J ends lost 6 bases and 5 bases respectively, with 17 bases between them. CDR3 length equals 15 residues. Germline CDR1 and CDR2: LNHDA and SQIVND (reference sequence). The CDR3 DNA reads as TGTGCCAGTAGATTACGGGGGGCTAGGGATCAGCCCCAGCATTTT. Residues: CASRLRGARDQPQHF. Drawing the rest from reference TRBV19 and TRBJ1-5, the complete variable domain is DGGITQSPKYLFRKEGQNVTLSCEQNLNHDAMYWYRQDPGQGLRLIYYSQIVNDFQKGDIAEGYSVSREKKESFPLTVTSAQKNPTAFYLCASRLRGARDQPQHFGDGTRLSIL.

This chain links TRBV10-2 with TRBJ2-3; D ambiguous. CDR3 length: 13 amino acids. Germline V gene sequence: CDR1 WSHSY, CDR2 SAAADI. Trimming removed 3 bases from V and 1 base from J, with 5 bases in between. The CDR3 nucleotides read TGCGCCAGCAGTGAACAAGGCACAGATACGCAGTATTTT. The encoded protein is CASSEQGTDTQYF.